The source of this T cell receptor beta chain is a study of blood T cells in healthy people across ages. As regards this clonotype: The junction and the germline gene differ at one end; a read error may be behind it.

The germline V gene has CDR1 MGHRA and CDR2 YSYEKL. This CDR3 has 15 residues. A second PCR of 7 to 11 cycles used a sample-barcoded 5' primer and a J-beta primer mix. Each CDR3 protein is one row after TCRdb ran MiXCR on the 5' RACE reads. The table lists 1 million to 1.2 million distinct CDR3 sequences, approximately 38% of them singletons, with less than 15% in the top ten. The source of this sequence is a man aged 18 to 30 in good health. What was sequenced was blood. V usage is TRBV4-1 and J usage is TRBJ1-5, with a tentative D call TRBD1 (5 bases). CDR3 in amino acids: CAGSQVQGGNQPQHF. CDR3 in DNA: TGCGCCGGCAGCCAAGTTCAGGGAGGGAATCAGCCCCAGCATTTT.